This TCR beta chain derives from a study of radiotherapy plus CTLA-4 blockade in lung cancer. Trimming took 4 bases from V and 1 from J, leaving 16 bases between them. Germline assignment: CDR1 SQVTM and CDR2 ANQGSEA. This CDR3 has 15 residues. The assay was immunoSEQ multiplex PCR, and TCRdb's table has in-frame clones only and misses some. The data hold over 100,000 clones, with about four fifths observed a single time. The TCR originated in a human donor with non-small cell lung cancer that progressed on radiotherapy plus ipilimumab. Some clones in this sample may be carry-over from other donors' samples. This chain joins TRBV29-1 and TRBJ1-1; the D gene is possibly TRBD1 (6 bases). The specimen was peripheral blood, collected from a patient treated with radiotherapy plus ipilimumab. The CDR3 DNA follows: TGCAGCGTTGCGAGAATGGGACACCCGAACACTGAAGCTTTCTTT. It specifies CSVARMGHPNTEAFF.